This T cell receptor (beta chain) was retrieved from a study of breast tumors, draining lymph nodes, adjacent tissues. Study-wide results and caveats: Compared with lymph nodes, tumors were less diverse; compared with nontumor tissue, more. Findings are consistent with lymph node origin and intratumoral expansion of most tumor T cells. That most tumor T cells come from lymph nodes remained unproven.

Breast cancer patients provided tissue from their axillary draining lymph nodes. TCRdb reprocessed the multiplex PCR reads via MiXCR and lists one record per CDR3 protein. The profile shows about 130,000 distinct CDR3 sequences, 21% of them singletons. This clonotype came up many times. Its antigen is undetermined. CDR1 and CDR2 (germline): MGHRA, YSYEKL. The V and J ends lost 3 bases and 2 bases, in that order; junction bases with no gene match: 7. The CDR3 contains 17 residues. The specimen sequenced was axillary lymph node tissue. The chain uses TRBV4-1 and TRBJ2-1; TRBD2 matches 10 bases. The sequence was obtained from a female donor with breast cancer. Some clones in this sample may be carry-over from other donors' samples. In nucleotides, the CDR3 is TGCGCCAGCAGCCATCGTCTAGCGGGAGCGGCCTACAATGAGCAGTTCTTC. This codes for CASSHRLAGAAYNEQFF.